These 16 T cell receptor beta chains came from one sample sequenced in a study of cytomegalovirus exposure and HLA in healthy donors. PCR used 60 Vbeta primers and 13 Jbeta primers. TCRdb's table, derived via immunoSEQ multiplex PCR, lists solely in-frame clones and lacks some. The table shows about 170,000 clones, with roughly 71% occurring only once. The specimen was PBMCs. Every receptor here comes from a woman aged 45-60 years in good health and CMV-seropositive.

The chain has TRBV10-3 and TRBJ1-1; a possible D gene is TRBD1 (5 bases). Trimming removed 2 bases at V and 11 bases at J, with 12 bases between. The CDR3 is made up of 12 amino acids. Germline loops: CDR1 ENHRY, CDR2 SYGVKD. The CDR3 DNA sequence: TGTGCCATCAGTGAGGGGCAGGGTGGCGCTTTCTTT. Residues: CAISEGQGGAFF.

A few counts support this clone. The chain carries TRBV7-6 and TRBJ2-5; possible D gene TRBD1, 5 bases. V lost 5 bases and J lost 0, with 10 bases in between. There are 14 residues in the CDR3. The germline V gene encodes CDR1 SGHVS and CDR2 FNYEAQ. CDR3 DNA: TGTGCCAGCAGCCTCGCAGGGCACCAAGAGACCCAGTACTTC. It specifies CASSLAGHQETQYF. The full variable domain, its missing parts supplied by reference TRBV7-6 and TRBJ2-5, is GAGVSQSPRYKVTKRGQDVALRCDPISGHVSLYWYRQALGQGPEFLTYFNYEAQQDKSGLPNDRFSAERPEGSISTLTIQRTEQRDSAMYRCASSLAGHQETQYFGPGTRLLVL.

This clone was counted between two and nine times. The rearrangement uses TRBV2 and TRBJ2-3; possible D gene TRBD1, 6 bases. This CDR3 spans 15 amino acids. With 8 bases removed from V and 5 bases from J, the gap between germline ends came to 20 bases. The germline V gene has CDR1 SNHLY and CDR2 FYNNEI. The CDR3: CASEIGGAGEDTQYF. The CDR3 nucleotides read TGTGCCAGCGAAATAGGGGGAGCTGGGGAAGATACGCAGTATTTT.

CDR3 bases: TGTGCCAGCCTACTACCCCAGCATTTT. Amino acids: CASLLPQHF. The J gene is TRBJ1-5, the V gene TRBV27; unclear D gene. Trimming removed 8 bases at V and 10 bases at J, with 6 bases between. Germline V gene lookup returns CDR1 MNHEY and CDR2 SMNVEV (reference sequence). This CDR3 is built from 9 residues.

V gene TRBV11-2 combines with J gene TRBJ1-3; no firm D call. CDR1 is SGHAT and CDR2 is FQNNGV in the germline V gene. The germline V and J ends were trimmed by 0 bases and 0 bases, with 12 bases remaining between them. The CDR3 has 17 residues. The CDR3 is CASSLEAVRFSGNTIYF. The CDR3 DNA reads as TGTGCCAGCAGCTTAGAAGCTGTCAGGTTCTCTGGAAACACCATATATTTT.

The J gene is TRBJ2-2, the V gene TRBV19; 7 bases are a match to TRBD1. The CDR3 contains 17 residues. Germline CDR1 is LNHDA and CDR2 is SQIVND (reference sequence). V gave up 2 bases and J gave up 0 bases; unmatched junction bases: 6. The CDR3 reads CASSIPRTGSNTGELFF. The CDR3 DNA sequence: TGTGCCAGTAGTATACCCCGGACAGGATCGAACACCGGGGAGCTGTTTTTT. The full variable domain, its missing parts supplied by reference TRBV19 and TRBJ2-2, is DGGITQSPKYLFRKEGQNVTLSCEQNLNHDAMYWYRQDPGQGLRLIYYSQIVNDFQKGDIAEGYSVSREKKESFPLTVTSAQKNPTAFYLCASSIPRTGSNTGELFFGEGSRLTVL.

This clone was found a few times. The chain uses TRBV6-1 and TRBJ2-3, with D possibly matching TRBD1 (6 bases). The CDR3 is 15 amino acids. Germline V gene data show CDR1 as MNHNS and CDR2 as SASEGT. V lost 6 bases and J lost 3, with 16 bases in between. Here the CDR3 reads CASRGAKRGTDTQYF. The CDR3 coding sequence is TGTGCCAGCAGGGGGGCCAAACGTGGGACAGATACGCAGTATTTT.

The rearrangement links TRBV10-1 to TRBJ2-7; weak D call: TRBD1 (5 bases). Trimming stripped 4 bases from V and 5 bases from J, with 15 bases between. CDR3 size: 14 residues. The germline CDR1 and CDR2 sequences are WNHNN and SYGVQD (reference sequence). The CDR3 here is CASSAETDFNEQYF. The CDR3 DNA sequence: TGCGCCAGCAGTGCCGAGACAGATTTCAACGAGCAGTACTTC.

This chain uses TRBV9 with TRBJ1-2; no definite D call. Germline CDR1 and CDR2: SGDLS and YYNGEE. This CDR3 contains 13 residues. V gave up 3 bases and J gave up 5 bases, with 11 bases separating them. For the CDR3, the DNA is TGTGCCAGCAGCGACCCGAGGGATTATGGCTACACCTTC. It is translated as CASSDPRDYGYTF. Supplemented by reference TRBV9 and TRBJ1-2, the full variable domain reads DSGVTQTPKHLITATGQRVTLRCSPRSGDLSVYWYQQSLDQGLQFLIQYYNGEERAKGNILERFSAQQFPDLHSELNLSSLELGDSALYFCASSDPRDYGYTFGSGTRLTVV.

In this sample, this clone turned up a few times. The rearrangement links TRBV13 to TRBJ1-1; 7 nucleotides line up with TRBD1. CDR1 and CDR2 (germline): PRHDT, FYEKMQ (reference sequence). The CDR3 contains 14 residues. Trimming took 5 bases from V and 7 from J; bases not matched to a gene: 10. This CDR3 is CASSLPGTASEAFF. DNA for the CDR3: TGTGCCAGCAGCCTACCCGGGACAGCAAGTGAAGCTTTCTTT.

J is TRBJ1-1 and V is TRBV10-3, with a weak D call TRBD1 (5 bases). Deletions cut 6 bases from V and 0 bases from J, with 11 bases between. Germline loops: CDR1 ENHRY, CDR2 SYGVKD. The CDR3 totals 14 residues. Written as DNA, the CDR3 is TGTGCCATCAGATATAAGGGGATGAACACTGAAGCTTTCTTT. It is translated as CAIRYKGMNTEAFF.

The chain carries TRBV2 and TRBJ2-3, with 7 bases that match TRBD1. V lost 6 bases and J lost 4; bases outside the gene matches: 4. Germline-derived CDR1 and CDR2 are SNHLY and FYNNEI. The CDR3 runs 13 residues. CDR3 sequence reads: CASRERGPDTQYF. The CDR3 DNA is TGTGCCAGCAGGGAGAGGGGGCCAGATACGCAGTATTTT.

CDR3 in DNA: TGCGCCAGCAGCCAAGATCCGCCAGGGGCTTGGGAGACCCAGTACTTC. Amino acids: CASSQDPPGAWETQYF. J is TRBJ2-5 and V is TRBV4-1, with D maybe TRBD1 (6 bases). V lost 0 bases and J lost 5, with 16 bases in between. Germline V CDR1 and CDR2: MGHRA, YSYEKL. This CDR3 comprises 16 residues.

DNA for the CDR3: TGCGCCAGCAGCCTACAGAGCTCCTATAATTCACCCCTCCACTTT. Protein: CASSLQSSYNSPLHF. The J gene is TRBJ1-6, the V gene TRBV4-1, with D uncertain. V gave up 4 bases and J gave up 0 bases, with 7 bases separating them. Germline V gives CDR1 MGHRA, CDR2 YSYEKL. The CDR3 sequence is 15 residues long.

The chain employs TRBV27 and TRBJ2-1; TRBD2 agrees at 15 bases. V shed 2 bases, J shed 8 bases, and the junction held 16 bases outside the gene matches. Per the germline V gene, CDR1 is MNHEY and CDR2 is SMNVEV (reference sequence). This CDR3 comprises 20 residues. This chain's CDR3 is CASSLRPPGLAGGIGDEQFF. The CDR3 DNA is TGTGCCAGCAGTTTAAGGCCCCCGGGACTAGCGGGGGGAATAGGGGATGAGCAGTTCTTC.

This rearrangement joins TRBV9 to TRBJ1-2; TRBD1 agrees at 7 bases. The CDR3 loop spans 13 amino acids. With V trimmed by 0 bases and J by 7 bases, 3 bases remained unmatched. CDR1 is SGDLS and CDR2 is YYNGEE in the germline V gene. The CDR3 is CASSVVSGGGYTF. CDR3 bases: TGTGCCAGCAGCGTAGTGTCAGGGGGTGGCTACACCTTC.